This T cell receptor (beta chain) appears in the sequencing data of a study of blood T cell repertoires in COVID-19. The CDR3 is 15 amino acids. Germline CDR1 SGHTA, CDR2 FQGNSA. The V and J ends lost 1 base and 7 bases, in that order; junction bases with no gene match: 6. The table came from immunoSEQ multiplex PCR; TCRdb's copy has only in-frame clones and leaves some out. This repertoire shows 200,000 to 300,000 clones, 88% found once; its top ten account for over 4%. The sample was peripheral blood. This TCR came from a man in his sixties who had recovered from COVID-19. The rearrangement joins TRBV7-2 to TRBJ2-2; TRBD1 agrees at 7 bases. CDR3 coding DNA: TGTGCCAGCAGCTTAGTCGACAGGGCGGGCGGGGAGCTGTTTTTT. The encoded protein is CASSLVDRAGGELFF.